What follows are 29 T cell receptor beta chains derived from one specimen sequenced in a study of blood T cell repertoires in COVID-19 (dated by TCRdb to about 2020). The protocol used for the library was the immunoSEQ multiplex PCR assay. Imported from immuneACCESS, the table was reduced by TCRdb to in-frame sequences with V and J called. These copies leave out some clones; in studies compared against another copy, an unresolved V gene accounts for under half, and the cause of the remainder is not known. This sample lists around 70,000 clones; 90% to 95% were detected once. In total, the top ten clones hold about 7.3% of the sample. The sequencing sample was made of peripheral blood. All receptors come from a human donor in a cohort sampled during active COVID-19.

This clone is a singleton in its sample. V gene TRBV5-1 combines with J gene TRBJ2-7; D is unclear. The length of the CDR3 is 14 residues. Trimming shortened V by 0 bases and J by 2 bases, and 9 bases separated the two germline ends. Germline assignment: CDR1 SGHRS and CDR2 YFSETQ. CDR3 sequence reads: CASSLGGSAYEQYF. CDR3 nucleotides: TGCGCCAGCAGCTTGGGCGGCTCCGCCTACGAGCAGTACTTC.

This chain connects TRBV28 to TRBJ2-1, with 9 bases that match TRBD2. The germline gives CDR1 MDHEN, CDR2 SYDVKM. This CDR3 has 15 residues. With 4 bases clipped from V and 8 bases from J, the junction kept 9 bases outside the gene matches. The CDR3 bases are TGTGCCAGCAGTTCGCCCGGGACTAGCCATCATGAGCAGTTCTTC. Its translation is CASSSPGTSHHEQFF.

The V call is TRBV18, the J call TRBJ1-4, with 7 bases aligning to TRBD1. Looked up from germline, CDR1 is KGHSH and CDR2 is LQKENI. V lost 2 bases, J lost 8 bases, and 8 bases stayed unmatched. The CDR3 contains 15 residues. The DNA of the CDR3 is TGTGCCAGCTCACCATACGACAGGGATGGGGAAAAACTGTTTTTT. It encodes CASSPYDRDGEKLFF.

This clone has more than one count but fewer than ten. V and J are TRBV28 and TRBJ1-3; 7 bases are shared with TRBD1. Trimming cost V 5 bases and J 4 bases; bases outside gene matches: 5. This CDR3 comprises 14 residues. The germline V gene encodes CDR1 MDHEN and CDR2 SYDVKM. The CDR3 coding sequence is TGTGCCAGCAGTCCCGGACAGGAGGGAAACACCATATATTTT. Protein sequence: CASSPGQEGNTIYF. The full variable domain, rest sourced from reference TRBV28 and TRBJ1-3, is DVKVTQSSRYLVKRTGEKVFLECVQDMDHENMFWYRQDPGLGLRLIYFSYDVKMKEKGDIPEGYSVSREKKERFSLILESASTNQTSMYLCASSPGQEGNTIYFGEGSWLTVV.

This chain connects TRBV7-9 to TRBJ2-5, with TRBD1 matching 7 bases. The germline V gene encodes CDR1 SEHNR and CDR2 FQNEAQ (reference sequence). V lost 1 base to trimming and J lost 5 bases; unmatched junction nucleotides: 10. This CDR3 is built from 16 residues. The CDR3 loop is CASSLGAGGNRETQYF. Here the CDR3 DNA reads TGTGCCAGCAGCTTAGGAGCAGGGGGTAATCGGGAGACCCAGTACTTC. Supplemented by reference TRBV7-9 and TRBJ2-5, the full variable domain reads DTGVSQNPRHKITKRGQNVTFRCDPISEHNRLYWYRQTLGQGPEFLTYFQNEAQLEKSRLLSDRFSAERPKGSFSTLEIQRTEQGDSAMYLCASSLGAGGNRETQYFGPGTRLLVL.

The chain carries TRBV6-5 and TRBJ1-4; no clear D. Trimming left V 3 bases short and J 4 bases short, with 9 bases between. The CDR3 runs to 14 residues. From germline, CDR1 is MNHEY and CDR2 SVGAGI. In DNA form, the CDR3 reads TGTGCCAGCAGTTATCAACAGCATAATGAAAAACTGTTTTTT. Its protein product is CASSYQQHNEKLFF.

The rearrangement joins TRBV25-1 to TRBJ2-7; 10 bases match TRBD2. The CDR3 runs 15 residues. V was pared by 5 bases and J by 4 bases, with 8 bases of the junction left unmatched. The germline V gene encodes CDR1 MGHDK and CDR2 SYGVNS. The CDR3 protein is CASSILAGDEYEQYF. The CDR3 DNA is TGTGCCAGCAGTATCCTAGCGGGAGATGAGTACGAGCAGTACTTC.

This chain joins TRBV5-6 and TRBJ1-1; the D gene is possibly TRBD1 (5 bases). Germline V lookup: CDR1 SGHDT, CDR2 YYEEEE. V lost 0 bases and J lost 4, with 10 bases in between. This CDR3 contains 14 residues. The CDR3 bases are TGTGCCAGCAGCTTGGTGGCGGGGCGCACTGAAGCTTTCTTT. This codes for CASSLVAGRTEAFF.

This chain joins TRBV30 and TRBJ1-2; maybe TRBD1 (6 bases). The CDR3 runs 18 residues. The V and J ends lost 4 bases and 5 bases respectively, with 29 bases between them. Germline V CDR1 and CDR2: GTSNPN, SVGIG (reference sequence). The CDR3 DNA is TGTGCCTGGATTGGTTCGGAAAGCAACAGGGTCGGTTGGTATGGCTACACCTTC. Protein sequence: CAWIGSESNRVGWYGYTF.

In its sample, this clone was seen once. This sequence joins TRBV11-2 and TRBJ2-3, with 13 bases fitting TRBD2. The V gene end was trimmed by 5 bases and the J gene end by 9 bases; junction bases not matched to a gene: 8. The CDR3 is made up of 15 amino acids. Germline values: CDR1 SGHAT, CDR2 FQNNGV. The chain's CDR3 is CASSGTSGGALTQYF. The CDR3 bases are TGTGCCAGCAGCGGTACTAGCGGGGGGGCCTTGACGCAGTATTTT.

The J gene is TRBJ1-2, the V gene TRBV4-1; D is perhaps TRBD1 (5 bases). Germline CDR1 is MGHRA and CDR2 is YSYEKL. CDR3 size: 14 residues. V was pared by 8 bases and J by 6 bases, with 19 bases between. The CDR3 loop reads CASGLGVQADGYTF. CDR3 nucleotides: TGCGCCAGCGGCTTAGGGGTCCAGGCGGATGGCTACACCTTC.

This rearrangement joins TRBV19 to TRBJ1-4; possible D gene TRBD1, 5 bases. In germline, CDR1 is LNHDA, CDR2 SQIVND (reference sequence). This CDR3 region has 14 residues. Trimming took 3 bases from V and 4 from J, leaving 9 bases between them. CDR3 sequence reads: CASSIMGRNEKLFF. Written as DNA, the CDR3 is TGTGCCAGTAGTATCATGGGGCGTAATGAAAAACTGTTTTTT.

The CDR3 nucleotides are TGCGCCAGCAGCTTGGAGCCAGGGAGGGGAACCTACGAGCAGTACTTC. Its translation: CASSLEPGRGTYEQYF. The chain carries TRBV5-1 and TRBJ2-7, with TRBD2 matching over 7 bases. Germline assignment: CDR1 SGHRS and CDR2 YFSETQ. This CDR3 has 16 amino acids. Losses at the gene ends were 0 bases for V and 2 bases for J; bases not matched to a gene: 8. Full variable domain (outside the CDR3, taken from reference TRBV5-1 and TRBJ2-7): KAGVTQTPRYLIKTRGQQVTLSCSPISGHRSVSWYQQTPGQGLQFLFEYFSETQRNKGNFPGRFSGRQFSNSRSEMNVSTLELGDSALYLCASSLEPGRGTYEQYFGPGTRLTVT.

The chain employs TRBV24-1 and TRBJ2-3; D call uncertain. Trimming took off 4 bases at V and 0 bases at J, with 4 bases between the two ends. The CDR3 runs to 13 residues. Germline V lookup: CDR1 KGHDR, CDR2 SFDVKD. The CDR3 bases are TGTGCCACCAGTGAAGCAAGCACAGATACGCAGTATTTT. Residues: CATSEASTDTQYF.

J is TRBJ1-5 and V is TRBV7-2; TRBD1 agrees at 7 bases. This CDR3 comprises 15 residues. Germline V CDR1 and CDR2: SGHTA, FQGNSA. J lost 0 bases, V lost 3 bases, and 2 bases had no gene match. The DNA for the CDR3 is TGTGCCAGCAGCTTGGGACAGATTAGCAATCAGCCCCAGCATTTT. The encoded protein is CASSLGQISNQPQHF.

For the CDR3, the DNA is TGCAGCGTTGTCTCCGGGAACACCGGGGAGCTGTTTTTT. Its translation: CSVVSGNTGELFF. This sequence joins TRBV29-1 and TRBJ2-2, with unresolved D. Germline-derived CDR1 and CDR2 are SQVTM and ANQGSEA. Trimming took off 4 bases at V and 1 base at J, with 7 bases between the two ends. The CDR3 extends over 13 amino acids.

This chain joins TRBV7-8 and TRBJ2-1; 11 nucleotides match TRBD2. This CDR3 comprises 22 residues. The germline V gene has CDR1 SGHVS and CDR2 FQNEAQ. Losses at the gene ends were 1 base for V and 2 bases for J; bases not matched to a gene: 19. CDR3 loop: CASSLVMVATSGDPRTYNEQFF. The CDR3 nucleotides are TGTGCCAGCAGCTTAGTCATGGTAGCGACTAGCGGGGACCCAAGAACCTACAATGAGCAGTTCTTC.

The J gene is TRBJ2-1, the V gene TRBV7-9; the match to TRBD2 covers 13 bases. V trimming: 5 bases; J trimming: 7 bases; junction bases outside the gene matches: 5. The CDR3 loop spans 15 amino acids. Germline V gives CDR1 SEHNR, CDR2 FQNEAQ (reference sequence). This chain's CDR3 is CASSRLAGGNNEQFF. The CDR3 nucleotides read TGTGCCAGCAGCCGACTAGCGGGGGGTAATAATGAGCAGTTCTTC.

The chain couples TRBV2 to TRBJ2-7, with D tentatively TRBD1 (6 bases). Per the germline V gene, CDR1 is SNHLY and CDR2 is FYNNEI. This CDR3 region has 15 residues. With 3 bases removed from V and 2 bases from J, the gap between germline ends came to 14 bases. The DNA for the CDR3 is TGTGCCAGCAGTGATCCGACAGGCAAACCCTACGAGCAGTACTTC. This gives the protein CASSDPTGKPYEQYF.

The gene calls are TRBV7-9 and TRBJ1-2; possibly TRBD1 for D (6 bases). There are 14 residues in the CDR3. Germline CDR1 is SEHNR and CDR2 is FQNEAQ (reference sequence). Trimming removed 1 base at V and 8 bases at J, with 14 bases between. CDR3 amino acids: CASSLGHRVSGYTF. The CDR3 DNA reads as TGTGCCAGCAGCTTAGGACACAGGGTTAGCGGCTACACCTTC.

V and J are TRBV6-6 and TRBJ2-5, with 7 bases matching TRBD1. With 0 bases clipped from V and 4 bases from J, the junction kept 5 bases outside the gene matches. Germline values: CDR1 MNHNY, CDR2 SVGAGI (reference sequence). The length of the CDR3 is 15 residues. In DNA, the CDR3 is TGTGCCAGCAGTTACTCGTCGACAGGGAGAGAGACCCAGTACTTC. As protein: CASSYSSTGRETQYF.

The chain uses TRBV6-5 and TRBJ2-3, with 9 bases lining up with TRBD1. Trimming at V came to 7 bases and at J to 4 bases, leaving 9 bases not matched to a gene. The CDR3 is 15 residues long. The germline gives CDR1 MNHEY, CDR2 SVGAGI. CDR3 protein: CASTGNRGLSDTQYF. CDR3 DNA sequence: TGTGCCAGCACCGGGAACAGGGGGCTTTCAGATACGCAGTATTTT.

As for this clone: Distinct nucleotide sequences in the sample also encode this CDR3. The CDR3 DNA reads TGTGCCAGCAGTTACTCGAGAGGAGGCTACACCTTC. Its translation is CASSYSRGGYTF. The chain employs TRBV6-2 or TRBV6-3 and TRBJ1-2; D uncertain. The CDR3 extends over 12 amino acids. Germline CDR1 reads MNHEY; CDR2 reads SVGEGT. V lost 0 bases and J 8 bases, leaving 7 bases between the germline ends.

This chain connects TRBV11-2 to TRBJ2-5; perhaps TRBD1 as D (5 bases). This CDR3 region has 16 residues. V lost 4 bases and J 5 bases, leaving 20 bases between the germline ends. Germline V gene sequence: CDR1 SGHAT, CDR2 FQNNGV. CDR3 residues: CASSYTLAGKTETQYF. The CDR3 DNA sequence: TGTGCCAGCAGCTACACCCTCGCAGGGAAGACGGAGACCCAGTACTTC.

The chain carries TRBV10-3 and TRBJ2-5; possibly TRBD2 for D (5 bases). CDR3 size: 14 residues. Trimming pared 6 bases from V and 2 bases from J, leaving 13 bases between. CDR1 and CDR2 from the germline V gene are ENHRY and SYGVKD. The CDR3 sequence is CAIRERGNQETQYF. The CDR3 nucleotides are TGTGCCATCAGGGAGAGAGGGAATCAAGAGACCCAGTACTTC.

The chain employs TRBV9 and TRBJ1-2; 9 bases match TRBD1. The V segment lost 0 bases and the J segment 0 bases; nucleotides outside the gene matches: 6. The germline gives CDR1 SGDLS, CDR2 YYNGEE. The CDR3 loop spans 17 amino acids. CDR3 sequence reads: CASSVGTGDAPNYGYTF. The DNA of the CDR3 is TGTGCCAGCAGCGTAGGGACAGGGGACGCTCCTAACTATGGCTACACCTTC.

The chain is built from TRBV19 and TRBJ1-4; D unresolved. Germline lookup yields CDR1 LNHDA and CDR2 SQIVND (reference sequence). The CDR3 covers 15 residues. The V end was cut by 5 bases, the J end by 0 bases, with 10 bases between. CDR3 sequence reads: CASSPSRATNEKLFF. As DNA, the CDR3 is TGTGCCAGTAGTCCTTCTCGTGCAACTAATGAAAAACTGTTTTTT.

CDR3 protein: CASSIEYRGPETQYF. CDR3 coding DNA: TGTGCCAGTAGTATAGAGTACAGGGGGCCGGAGACCCAGTACTTC. This chain joins TRBV19 and TRBJ2-5; 9 bases map to TRBD1. V shed 0 bases, J shed 5 bases, and the junction held 4 bases outside the gene matches. This CDR3 has 15 residues. Germline V gene lookup returns CDR1 LNHDA and CDR2 SQIVND (reference sequence).

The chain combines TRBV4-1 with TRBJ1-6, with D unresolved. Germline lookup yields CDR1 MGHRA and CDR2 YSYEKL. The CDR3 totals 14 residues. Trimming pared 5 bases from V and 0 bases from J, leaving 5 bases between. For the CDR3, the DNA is TGCGCCAGCAGCATGAGCTCCTATAATTCACCCCTCCACTTT. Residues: CASSMSSYNSPLHF.